This record concerns one T cell receptor (beta chain) sequence. The data belong to a study of blood T cell repertoires in COVID-19. Study-level background: From the United States, Italy and Spain came samples of acute and convalescent COVID-19.

The repertoire was sequenced with immunoSEQ multiplex PCR; TCRdb's copy has only in-frame clones and lacks some. This table holds around 160,000 clones, roughly 74% found once. V was cut by 5 bases and J by 9 bases, with 10 bases left in between. CDR1 is LGHDT, CDR2 YNNKEL, per germline (reference sequence). The CDR3 runs 11 residues. The source material was peripheral blood. This sequence joins TRBV3-1 (or the pseudogene TRBV3-2) and TRBJ2-5; D is possibly TRBD1 (5 bases). The TCR sequence derives from an elderly woman with acute or convalescent COVID-19. Here the CDR3 DNA reads TGTGCCAGCAGCTACCTGGGGCCCCAGTACTTC. It is translated as CASSYLGPQYF.